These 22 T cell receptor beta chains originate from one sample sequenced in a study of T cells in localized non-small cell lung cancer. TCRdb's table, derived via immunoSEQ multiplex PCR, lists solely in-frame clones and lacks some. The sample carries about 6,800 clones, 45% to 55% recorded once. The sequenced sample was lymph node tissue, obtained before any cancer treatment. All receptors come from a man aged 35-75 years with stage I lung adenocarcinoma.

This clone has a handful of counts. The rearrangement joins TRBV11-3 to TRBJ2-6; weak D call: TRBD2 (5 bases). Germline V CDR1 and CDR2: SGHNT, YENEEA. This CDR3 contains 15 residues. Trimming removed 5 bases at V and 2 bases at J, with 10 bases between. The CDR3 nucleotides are TGTGCCAGCAGCCCCCGGGGAGCTGGGGCCAACGTCCTGACTTTC. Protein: CASSPRGAGANVLTF.

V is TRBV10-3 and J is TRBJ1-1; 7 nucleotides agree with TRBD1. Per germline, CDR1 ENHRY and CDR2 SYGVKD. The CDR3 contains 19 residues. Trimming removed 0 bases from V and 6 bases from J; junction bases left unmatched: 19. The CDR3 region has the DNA TGTGCCATCAGTGAGTCGATTCTAAATAAAAATCAGCAGGGGGCTGAAGCTTTCTTT. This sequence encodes CAISESILNKNQQGAEAFF.

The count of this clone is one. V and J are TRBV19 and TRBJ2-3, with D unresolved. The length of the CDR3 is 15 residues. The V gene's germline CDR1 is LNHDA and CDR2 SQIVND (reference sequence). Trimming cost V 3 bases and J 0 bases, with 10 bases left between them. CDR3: CASSIFPTSTDTQYF. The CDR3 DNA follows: TGTGCCAGTAGTATCTTCCCGACTAGCACAGATACGCAGTATTTT.

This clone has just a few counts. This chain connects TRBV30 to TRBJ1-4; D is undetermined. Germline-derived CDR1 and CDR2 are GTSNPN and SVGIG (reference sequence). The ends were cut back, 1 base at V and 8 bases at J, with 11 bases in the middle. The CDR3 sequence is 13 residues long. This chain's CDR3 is CAWSGGLGEKLFF. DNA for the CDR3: TGTGCCTGGAGTGGAGGACTTGGAGAAAAACTGTTTTTT.

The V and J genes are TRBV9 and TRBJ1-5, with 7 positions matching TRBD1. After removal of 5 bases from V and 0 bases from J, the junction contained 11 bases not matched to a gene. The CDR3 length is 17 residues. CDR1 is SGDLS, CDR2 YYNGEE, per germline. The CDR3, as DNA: TGTGCCAGCAGTCAGGCCGGGACAGCTTATAGCAATCAGCCCCAGCATTTT. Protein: CASSQAGTAYSNQPQHF.

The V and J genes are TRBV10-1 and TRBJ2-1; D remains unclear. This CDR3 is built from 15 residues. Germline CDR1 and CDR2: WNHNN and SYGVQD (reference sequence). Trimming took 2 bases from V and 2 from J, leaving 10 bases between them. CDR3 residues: CASSEGLLTYNEQFF. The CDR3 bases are TGCGCCAGCAGTGAGGGCCTACTAACCTACAATGAGCAGTTCTTC.

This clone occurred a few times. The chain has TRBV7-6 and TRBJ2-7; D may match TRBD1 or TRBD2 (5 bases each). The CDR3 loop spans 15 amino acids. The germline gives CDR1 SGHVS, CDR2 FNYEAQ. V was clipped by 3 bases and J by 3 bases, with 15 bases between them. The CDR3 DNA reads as TGTGCCAGCAGCTTGGCCGGGGCGAGGATCTACGAGCAGTACTTC. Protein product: CASSLAGARIYEQYF.

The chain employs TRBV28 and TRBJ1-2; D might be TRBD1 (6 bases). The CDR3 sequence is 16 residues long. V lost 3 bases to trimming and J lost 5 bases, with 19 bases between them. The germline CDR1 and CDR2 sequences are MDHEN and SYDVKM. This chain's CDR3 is CASSLAVWGQGYGYTF. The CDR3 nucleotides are TGTGCCAGCAGTTTGGCCGTCTGGGGGCAGGGGTATGGCTACACCTTC.

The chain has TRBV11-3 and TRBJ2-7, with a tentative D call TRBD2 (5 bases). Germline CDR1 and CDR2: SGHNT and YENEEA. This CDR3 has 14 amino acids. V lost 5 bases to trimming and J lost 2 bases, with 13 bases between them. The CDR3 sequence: CASSPRSGAYEQYF. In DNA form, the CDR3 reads TGTGCCAGCAGCCCCCGGAGCGGAGCCTACGAGCAGTACTTC.

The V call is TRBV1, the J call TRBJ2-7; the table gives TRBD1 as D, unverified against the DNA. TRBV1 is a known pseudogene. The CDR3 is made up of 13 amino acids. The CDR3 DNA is TGCGCCAGCAGCAACGACAGGGTAGGCGAGCAGTACTTC. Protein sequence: CASSNDRVGEQYF.

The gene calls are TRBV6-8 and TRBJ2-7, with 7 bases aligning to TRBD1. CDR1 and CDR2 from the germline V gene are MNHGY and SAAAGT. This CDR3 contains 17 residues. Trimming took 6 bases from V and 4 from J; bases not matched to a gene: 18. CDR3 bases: TGTGCCAGCAGCCGGACCCGCCCCGGGACAGCAAAATACGAGCAGTACTTC. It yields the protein CASSRTRPGTAKYEQYF.

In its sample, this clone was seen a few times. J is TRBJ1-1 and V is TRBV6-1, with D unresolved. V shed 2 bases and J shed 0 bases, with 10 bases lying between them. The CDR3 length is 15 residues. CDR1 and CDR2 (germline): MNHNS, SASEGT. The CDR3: CASSEQAVMNTEAFF. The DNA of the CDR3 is TGTGCCAGCAGTGAACAGGCGGTTATGAACACTGAAGCTTTCTTT.

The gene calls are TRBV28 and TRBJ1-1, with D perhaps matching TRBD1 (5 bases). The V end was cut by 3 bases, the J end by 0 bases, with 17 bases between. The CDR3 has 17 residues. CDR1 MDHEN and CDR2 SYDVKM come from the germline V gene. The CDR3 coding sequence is TGTGCCAGCAGTTTCCCCCAGGGAAGTCTCCTGAACACTGAAGCTTTCTTT. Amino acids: CASSFPQGSLLNTEAFF.

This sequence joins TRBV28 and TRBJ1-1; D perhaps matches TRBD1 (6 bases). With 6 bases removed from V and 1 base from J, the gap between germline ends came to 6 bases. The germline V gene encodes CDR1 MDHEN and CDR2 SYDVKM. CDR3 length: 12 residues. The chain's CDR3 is CASRTGNTEAFF. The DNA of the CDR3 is TGTGCCAGCAGGACAGGGAACACTGAAGCTTTCTTT.

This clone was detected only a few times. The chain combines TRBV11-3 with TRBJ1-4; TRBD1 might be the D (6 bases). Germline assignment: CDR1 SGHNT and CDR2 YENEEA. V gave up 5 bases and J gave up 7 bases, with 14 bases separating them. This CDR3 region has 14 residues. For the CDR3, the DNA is TGTGCCAGCAGCGTAGGGGGGTCGGGTGAAAAACTGTTTTTT. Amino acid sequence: CASSVGGSGEKLFF.

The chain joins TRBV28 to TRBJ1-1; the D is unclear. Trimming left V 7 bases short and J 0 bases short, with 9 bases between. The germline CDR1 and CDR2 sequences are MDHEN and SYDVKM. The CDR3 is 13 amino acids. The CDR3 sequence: CASTTQMNTEAFF. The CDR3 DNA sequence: TGTGCCAGCACCACACAAATGAACACTGAAGCTTTCTTT.

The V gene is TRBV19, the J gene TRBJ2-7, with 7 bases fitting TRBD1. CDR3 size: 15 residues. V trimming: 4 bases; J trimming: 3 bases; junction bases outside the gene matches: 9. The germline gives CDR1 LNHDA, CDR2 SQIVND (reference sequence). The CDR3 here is CASSKRQGSYYEQYF. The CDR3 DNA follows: TGTGCCAGTAGTAAAAGACAGGGTTCCTACTACGAGCAGTACTTC.

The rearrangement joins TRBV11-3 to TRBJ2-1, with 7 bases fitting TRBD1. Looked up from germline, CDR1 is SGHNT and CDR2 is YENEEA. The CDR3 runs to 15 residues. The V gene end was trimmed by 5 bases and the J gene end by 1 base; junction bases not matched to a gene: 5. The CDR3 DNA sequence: TGTGCCAGCAGCCAGGGGGTTTTGTCCTACAATGAGCAGTTCTTC. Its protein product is CASSQGVLSYNEQFF.

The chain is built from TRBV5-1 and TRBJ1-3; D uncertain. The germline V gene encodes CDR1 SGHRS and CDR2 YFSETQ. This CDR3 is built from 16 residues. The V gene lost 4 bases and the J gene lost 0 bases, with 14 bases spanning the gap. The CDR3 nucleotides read TGCGCCAGCAGCCAAGAAGGCCAGTCCTCTGGAAACACCATATATTTT. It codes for CASSQEGQSSGNTIYF.

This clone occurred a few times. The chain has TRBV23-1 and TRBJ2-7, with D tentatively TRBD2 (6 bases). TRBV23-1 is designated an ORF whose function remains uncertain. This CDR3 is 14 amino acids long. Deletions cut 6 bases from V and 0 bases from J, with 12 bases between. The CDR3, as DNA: TGCGCCAGCAGCCCCTGGACTAACTCCTACGAGCAGTACTTC. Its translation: CASSPWTNSYEQYF.

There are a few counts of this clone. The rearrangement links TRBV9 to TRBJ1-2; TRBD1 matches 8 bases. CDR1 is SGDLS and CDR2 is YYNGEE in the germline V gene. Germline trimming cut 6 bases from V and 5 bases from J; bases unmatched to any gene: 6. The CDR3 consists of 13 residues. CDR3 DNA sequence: TGTGCCAGCATATACCGGACAGGGTATGGCTACACCTTC. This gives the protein CASIYRTGYGYTF.

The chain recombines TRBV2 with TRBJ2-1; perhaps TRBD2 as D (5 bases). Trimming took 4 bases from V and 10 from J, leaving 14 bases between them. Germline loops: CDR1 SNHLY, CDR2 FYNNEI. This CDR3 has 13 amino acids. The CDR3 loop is CASSGVLEGEQFF. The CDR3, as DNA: TGTGCCAGCAGTGGGGTCCTAGAGGGAGAGCAGTTCTTC.